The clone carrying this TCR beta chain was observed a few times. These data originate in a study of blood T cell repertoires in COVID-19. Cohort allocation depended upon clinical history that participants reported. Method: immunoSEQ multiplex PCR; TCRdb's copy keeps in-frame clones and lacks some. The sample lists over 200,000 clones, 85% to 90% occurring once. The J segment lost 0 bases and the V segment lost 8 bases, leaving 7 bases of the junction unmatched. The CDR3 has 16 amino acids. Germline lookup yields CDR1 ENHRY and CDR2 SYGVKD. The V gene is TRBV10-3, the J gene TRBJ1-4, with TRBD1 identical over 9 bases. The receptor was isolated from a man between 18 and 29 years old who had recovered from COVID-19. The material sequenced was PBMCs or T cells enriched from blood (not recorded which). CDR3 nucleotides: TGTGCCATCTCCGCCCGACAGGGGGCAACTAATGAAAAACTGTTTTTT. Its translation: CAISARQGATNEKLFF.